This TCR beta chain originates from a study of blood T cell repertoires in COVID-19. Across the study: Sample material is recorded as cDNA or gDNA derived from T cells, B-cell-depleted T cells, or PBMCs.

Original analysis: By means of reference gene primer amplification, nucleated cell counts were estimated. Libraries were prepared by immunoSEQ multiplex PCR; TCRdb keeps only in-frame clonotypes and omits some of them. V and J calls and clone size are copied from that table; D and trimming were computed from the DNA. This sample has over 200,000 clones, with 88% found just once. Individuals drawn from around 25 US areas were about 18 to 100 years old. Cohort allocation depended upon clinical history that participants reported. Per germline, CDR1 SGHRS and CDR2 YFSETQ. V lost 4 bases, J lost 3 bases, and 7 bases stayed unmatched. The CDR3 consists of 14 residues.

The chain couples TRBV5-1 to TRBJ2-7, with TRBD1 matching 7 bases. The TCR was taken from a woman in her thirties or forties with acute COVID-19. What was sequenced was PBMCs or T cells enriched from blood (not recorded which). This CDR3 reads CASSPLAGGYEQYF. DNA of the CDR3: TGCGCCAGCAGCCCTTTGGCAGGGGGCTACGAGCAGTACTTC. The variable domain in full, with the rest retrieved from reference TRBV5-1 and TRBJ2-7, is KAGVTQTPRYLIKTRGQQVTLSCSPISGHRSVSWYQQTPGQGLQFLFEYFSETQRNKGNFPGRFSGRQFSNSRSEMNVSTLELGDSALYLCASSPLAGGYEQYFGPGTRLTVT.